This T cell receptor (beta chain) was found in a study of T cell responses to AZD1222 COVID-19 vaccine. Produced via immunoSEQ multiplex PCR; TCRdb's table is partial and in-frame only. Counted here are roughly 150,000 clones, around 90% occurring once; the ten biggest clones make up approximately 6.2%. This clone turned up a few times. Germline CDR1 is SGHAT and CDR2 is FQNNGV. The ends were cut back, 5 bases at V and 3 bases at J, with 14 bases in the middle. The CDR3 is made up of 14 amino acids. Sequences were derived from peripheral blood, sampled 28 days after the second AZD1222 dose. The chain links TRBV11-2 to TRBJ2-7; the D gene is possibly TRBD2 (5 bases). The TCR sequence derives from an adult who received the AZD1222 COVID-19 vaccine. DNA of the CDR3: TGTGCCAGCAGCCTCGGGCGGGCGAGCTACGAGCAGTACTTC. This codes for CASSLGRASYEQYF.